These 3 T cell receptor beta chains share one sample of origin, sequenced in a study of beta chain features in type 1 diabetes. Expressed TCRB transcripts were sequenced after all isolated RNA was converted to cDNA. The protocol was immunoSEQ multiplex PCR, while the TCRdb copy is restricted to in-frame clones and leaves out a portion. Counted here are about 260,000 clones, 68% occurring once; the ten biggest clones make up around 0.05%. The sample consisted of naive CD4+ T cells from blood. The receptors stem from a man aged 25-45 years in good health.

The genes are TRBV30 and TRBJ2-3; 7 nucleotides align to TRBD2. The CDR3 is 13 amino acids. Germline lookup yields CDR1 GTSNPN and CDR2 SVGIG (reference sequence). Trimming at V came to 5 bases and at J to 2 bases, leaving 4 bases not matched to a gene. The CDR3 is CAWAGDYTDTQYF. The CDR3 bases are TGTGCCTGGGCGGGGGACTACACAGATACGCAGTATTTT.

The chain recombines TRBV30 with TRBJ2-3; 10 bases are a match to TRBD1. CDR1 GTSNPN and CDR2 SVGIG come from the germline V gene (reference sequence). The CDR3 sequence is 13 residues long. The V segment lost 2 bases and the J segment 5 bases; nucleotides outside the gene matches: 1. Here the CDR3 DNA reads TGTGCCTGGAGTTGGACAGGGGGAGATACGCAGTATTTT. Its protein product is CAWSWTGGDTQYF.

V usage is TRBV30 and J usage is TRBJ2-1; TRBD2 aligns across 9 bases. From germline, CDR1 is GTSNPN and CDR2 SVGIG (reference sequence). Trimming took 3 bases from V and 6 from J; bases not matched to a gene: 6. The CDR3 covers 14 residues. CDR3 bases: TGTGCCTGGAGCTATAGCGGGGGTGCCAATGAGCAGTTCTTC. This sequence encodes CAWSYSGGANEQFF. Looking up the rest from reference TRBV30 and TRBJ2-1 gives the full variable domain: SQTIHQWPATLVQPVGSPLSLECTVEGTSNPNLYWYRQAAGRGLQLLFYSVGIGQISSEVPQNLSASRPQDRQFILSSKKLLLSDSGFYLCAWSYSGGANEQFFGPGTRLTVL.